These 18 T cell receptor beta chains share one sample of origin, sequenced in a study of blood T cell repertoires in COVID-19. Measured with immunoSEQ multiplex PCR; TCRdb has only the in-frame clones, and not every one. The sample consists of 300,000 or so clones, about 88% of them appearing once. What was sequenced was PBMCs or T cells enriched from blood (not recorded which). The receptors were gathered from a woman aged 25 to 39 who had recovered from COVID-19.

This sequence joins TRBV28 and TRBJ2-5, with 11 bases aligning to TRBD1. This CDR3 is 15 amino acids long. With 3 bases clipped from V and 5 bases from J, the junction kept 5 bases outside the gene matches. Germline assignment: CDR1 MDHEN and CDR2 SYDVKM. The CDR3 protein is CASSFRTGGLETQYF. The DNA for the CDR3 is TGTGCCAGCAGTTTTAGGACAGGGGGCTTGGAGACCCAGTACTTC.

The rearrangement joins TRBV5-1 to TRBJ2-7; maybe TRBD2 (5 bases). The germline CDR1 and CDR2 sequences are SGHRS and YFSETQ. This CDR3 spans 14 amino acids. Deletions cut 0 bases from V and 5 bases from J, with 12 bases between. The CDR3 loop reads CASSLEGRGDEQYF. For the CDR3, the DNA is TGCGCCAGCAGCTTGGAAGGGAGAGGCGACGAGCAGTACTTC. The full variable domain, rest sourced from reference TRBV5-1 and TRBJ2-7, is KAGVTQTPRYLIKTRGQQVTLSCSPISGHRSVSWYQQTPGQGLQFLFEYFSETQRNKGNFPGRFSGRQFSNSRSEMNVSTLELGDSALYLCASSLEGRGDEQYFGPGTRLTVT.

This sequence joins TRBV15 and TRBJ2-7, with a weak D call TRBD2 (5 bases). The CDR3 has 15 residues. V lost 1 base and J lost 1, with 11 bases in between. Per germline, CDR1 LNHNV and CDR2 YYDKDF (reference sequence). In DNA, the CDR3 is TGTGCCACCAGCAGAGCCCGGGATCCGTCCTACGAGCAGTACTTC. It encodes CATSRARDPSYEQYF.

The sample holds a few counts of this clone. The rearrangement links TRBV4-1 to TRBJ1-5; D is perhaps TRBD1 (5 bases). V lost 3 bases and J lost 7, with 16 bases in between. Germline V gene sequence: CDR1 MGHRA, CDR2 YSYEKL. The length of the CDR3 is 15 residues. The CDR3 reads CASSQRDGNGQPQHF. For the CDR3, the DNA is TGCGCCAGCAGCCAGCGGGACGGAAATGGGCAGCCCCAGCATTTT.

CDR3 DNA sequence: TGCGCCAGCAGCTTTGGGCCCGGGACAGGGGCAAATCAGCCCCAGCATTTT. Its protein product is CASSFGPGTGANQPQHF. The gene calls are TRBV5-1 and TRBJ1-5; 10 nucleotides align to TRBD1. Germline V gene data show CDR1 as SGHRS and CDR2 as YFSETQ. J lost 4 bases, V lost 2 bases, and 9 bases had no gene match. The CDR3 is 17 residues long.

To note about this clone: The same CDR3 also results from other DNA sequences found in this sample. CDR3 DNA sequence: TGTGCCAGCTCACCGGGGGGACTGGATCAGCCCCAGCATTTT. It translates to CASSPGGLDQPQHF. The J gene is TRBJ1-5, the V gene TRBV18, with a weak D call TRBD1 (5 bases). This CDR3 comprises 14 residues. V dropped 3 bases and J dropped 5 bases, with 11 bases sitting between them. CDR1 is KGHSH, CDR2 LQKENI, per germline.

This clone was recorded once. The chain links TRBV30 to TRBJ2-6; 8 bases are a match to TRBD1. Looked up from germline, CDR1 is GTSNPN and CDR2 is SVGIG (reference sequence). CDR3 length equals 16 residues. The V and J ends lost 5 bases and 0 bases, in that order; junction bases with no gene match: 6. The CDR3: CAWRPGQVSGANVLTF. CDR3 bases: TGTGCCTGGCGCCCGGGACAGGTCTCTGGGGCCAACGTCCTGACTTTC. Full variable domain (remainder filled in from reference TRBV30 and TRBJ2-6): SQTIHQWPATLVQPVGSPLSLECTVEGTSNPNLYWYRQAAGRGLQLLFYSVGIGQISSEVPQNLSASRPQDRQFILSSKKLLLSDSGFYLCAWRPGQVSGANVLTFGAGSRLTVL.

The CDR3 DNA reads TGTGCCAGCAGCGTAGTCCGGGCCGGGGAGCTGTTTTTT. This gives the protein CASSVVRAGELFF. V usage is TRBV9 and J usage is TRBJ2-2; no clear D gene. Germline CDR1 and CDR2: SGDLS and YYNGEE. The V end lost 0 bases, the J end lost 6 bases, and 6 bases lay between the germline ends. This CDR3 comprises 13 residues.

The chain carries TRBV14 and TRBJ2-4, with D maybe TRBD1 (6 bases). Germline loops: CDR1 SGHDN, CDR2 FVKESK. The CDR3 runs 13 residues. Trimming took off 3 bases at V and 8 bases at J, with 11 bases between the two ends. In DNA form, the CDR3 reads TGTGCCAGCAGCCAGGTGGGACATTACATTCAGTACTTC. Translated, it gives CASSQVGHYIQYF.

This chain links TRBV12-5 with TRBJ2-1; TRBD1 might be the D (10 bases). From germline, CDR1 is LGHNT and CDR2 FRNRAP. V was trimmed by 3 bases and J by 4 bases, leaving 40 bases between them. The CDR3 is 24 amino acids. The DNA for the CDR3 is TGTGCTAGTGGTTTTGTCGGGACAGGGGCTCAAGCGGGGGGCCCCAGGGTTTTTTACAATGAGCAGTTCTTC. Amino acid sequence: CASGFVGTGAQAGGPRVFYNEQFF. The variable domain in full, completed from reference TRBV12-5 and TRBJ2-1, reads DARVTQTPRHKVTEMGQEVTMRCQPILGHNTVFWYRQTMMQGLELLAYFRNRAPLDDSGMPKDRFSAEMPDATLATLKIQPSEPRDSAVYFCASGFVGTGAQAGGPRVFYNEQFFGPGTRLTVL.

The gene calls are TRBV19 and TRBJ2-7; D might be TRBD1 (6 bases). V was clipped by 1 base and J by 2 bases, with 12 bases between them. The V gene's germline CDR1 is LNHDA and CDR2 SQIVND (reference sequence). The CDR3 totals 15 residues. The CDR3 bases are TGTGCCAGTAGTATAGTCGCGGACAGAGCCTACGAGCAGTACTTC. Its protein product is CASSIVADRAYEQYF.

The V and J genes are TRBV10-3 and TRBJ2-1, with D possibly matching TRBD1 (5 bases). Germline CDR1 is ENHRY and CDR2 is SYGVKD. V was pared by 6 bases and J by 9 bases, with 18 bases between. The CDR3 is 14 amino acids. The CDR3 protein is CAISPLGSQGEQFF. The DNA of the CDR3 is TGTGCCATCAGCCCTCTTGGTAGTCAGGGTGAGCAGTTCTTC.

The rearrangement joins TRBV6-5 to TRBJ1-4; 11 bases align to TRBD1. Unmatched junction bases numbered 4, after V lost 6 bases and J lost 7 bases. The CDR3 extends over 14 amino acids. Germline CDR1 MNHEY, CDR2 SVGAGI. The CDR3 here is CASRGQGAVEKLFF. CDR3 bases: TGTGCCAGCAGAGGACAGGGGGCCGTTGAAAAACTGTTTTTT.

This chain links TRBV4-3 with TRBJ1-2; 11 bases agree with TRBD1. With V trimmed by 0 bases and J by 7 bases, 1 base remained unmatched. The germline V gene encodes CDR1 LGHNA and CDR2 YSLEER. This CDR3 spans 14 amino acids. CDR3 nucleotides: TGCGCCAGCAGCCAAGATGGGACAGGGGGTGGCTACACCTTC. It specifies CASSQDGTGGGYTF.

The chain has TRBV6-2 or TRBV6-3 and TRBJ1-1, with TRBD1 as a possible D gene (5 bases). Deletions cut 0 bases from V and 4 bases from J, with 12 bases between. Germline loops: CDR1 MNHEY, CDR2 SVGEGT. The CDR3 length is 15 residues. DNA of the CDR3: TGTGCCAGCAGTTACTCGGCCATCGGGGGCACTGAAGCTTTCTTT. Translation gives CASSYSAIGGTEAFF.

The chain has TRBV7-9 and TRBJ2-5, with a tentative D call TRBD1 (6 bases). The CDR3 runs to 14 residues. Germline V gene data show CDR1 as SEHNR and CDR2 as FQNEAQ (reference sequence). Trimming left V 1 base short and J 5 bases short, with 11 bases between. CDR3: CASSLETRGETQYF. In DNA, the CDR3 is TGTGCCAGCAGCTTAGAAACGAGGGGGGAGACCCAGTACTTC.

The chain links TRBV28 to TRBJ1-5; D is perhaps TRBD1 (6 bases). The CDR3 length is 14 residues. Per germline, CDR1 MDHEN and CDR2 SYDVKM. The ends were cut back, 6 bases at V and 5 bases at J, with 14 bases in the middle. CDR3 DNA: TGTGCCAGCAGGCTGAGAGGGGGATATCAGCCCCAGCATTTT. Encoded protein: CASRLRGGYQPQHF.

The genes are TRBV6-5 and TRBJ1-1; D is possibly TRBD1 (6 bases). V lost 7 bases and J lost 4, with 16 bases in between. Germline V gives CDR1 MNHEY, CDR2 SVGAGI. This CDR3 comprises 14 residues. CDR3 region: CASTPSRGGTEAFF. In nucleotides, the CDR3 is TGTGCCAGCACCCCTAGCAGGGGCGGCACTGAAGCTTTCTTT.